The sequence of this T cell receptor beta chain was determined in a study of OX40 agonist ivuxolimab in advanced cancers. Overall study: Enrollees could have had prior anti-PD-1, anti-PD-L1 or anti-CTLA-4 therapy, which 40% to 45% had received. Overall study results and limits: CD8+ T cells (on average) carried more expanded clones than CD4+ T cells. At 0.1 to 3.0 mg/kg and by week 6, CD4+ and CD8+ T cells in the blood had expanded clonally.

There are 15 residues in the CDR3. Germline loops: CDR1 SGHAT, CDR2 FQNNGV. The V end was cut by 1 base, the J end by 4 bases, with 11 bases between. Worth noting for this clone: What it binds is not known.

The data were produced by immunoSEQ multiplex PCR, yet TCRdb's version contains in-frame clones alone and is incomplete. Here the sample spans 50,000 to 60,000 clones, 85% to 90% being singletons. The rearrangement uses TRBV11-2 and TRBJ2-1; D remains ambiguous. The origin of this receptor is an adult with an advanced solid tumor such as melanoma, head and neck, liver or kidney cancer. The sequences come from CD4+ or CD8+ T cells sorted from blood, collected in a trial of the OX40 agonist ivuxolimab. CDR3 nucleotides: TGTGCCAGCAGCTTAGGCCAGCCCCGGTACAATGAGCAGTTCTTC. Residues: CASSLGQPRYNEQFF.